The TCR beta chain described here comes from a study of blood T cell repertoires in COVID-19. Background on the study: The United States, Italy and Spain were the sources of the acute and convalescent COVID-19 samples. PBMCs, B-cell-depleted T cells, or T cells were the source of the cDNA or gDNA that made up the material.

As processed by the authors: The assay estimated nucleated cells by amplifying reference gene primers. This table comes from immunoSEQ multiplex PCR, and its TCRdb copy is limited to in-frame clones, with some not included. D and trimming were read from the DNA, whereas the V and J calls and clone size are those reported in that table. Of over 110,000 clones in the sample, 75% to 90% were seen once. V was clipped by 0 bases and J by 8 bases, with 10 bases between them. The CDR3 extends over 12 amino acids. Germline CDR1 SQVTM, CDR2 ANQGSEA. The TCR comes from a man between 65 and 79 years old who had recovered from COVID-19. Input material: peripheral blood. This chain joins TRBV29-1 and TRBJ1-1, with a possible D match to TRBD1 (5 bases). The CDR3: CSVEEGKGEAFF. In nucleotides, the CDR3 is TGCAGCGTTGAAGAGGGAAAGGGGGAAGCTTTCTTT.